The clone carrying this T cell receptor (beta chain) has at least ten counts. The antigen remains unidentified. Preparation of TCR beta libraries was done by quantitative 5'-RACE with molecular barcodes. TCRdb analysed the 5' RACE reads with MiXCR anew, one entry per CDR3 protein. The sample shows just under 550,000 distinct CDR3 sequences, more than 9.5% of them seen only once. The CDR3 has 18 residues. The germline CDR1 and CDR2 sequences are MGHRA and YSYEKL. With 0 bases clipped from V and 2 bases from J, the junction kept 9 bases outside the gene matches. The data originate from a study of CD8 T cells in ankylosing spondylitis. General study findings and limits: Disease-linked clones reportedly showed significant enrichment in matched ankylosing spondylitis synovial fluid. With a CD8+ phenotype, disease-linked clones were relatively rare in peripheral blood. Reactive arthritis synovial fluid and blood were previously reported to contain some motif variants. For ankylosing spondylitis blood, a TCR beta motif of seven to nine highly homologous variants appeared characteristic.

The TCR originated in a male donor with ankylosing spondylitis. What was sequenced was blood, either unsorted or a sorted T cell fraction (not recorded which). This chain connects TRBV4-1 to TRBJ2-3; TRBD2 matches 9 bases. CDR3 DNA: TGCGCCAGCAGCCAAGAGGGGACCGGGACTAGCAACACAGATACGCAGTATTTT. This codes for CASSQEGTGTSNTDTQYF.